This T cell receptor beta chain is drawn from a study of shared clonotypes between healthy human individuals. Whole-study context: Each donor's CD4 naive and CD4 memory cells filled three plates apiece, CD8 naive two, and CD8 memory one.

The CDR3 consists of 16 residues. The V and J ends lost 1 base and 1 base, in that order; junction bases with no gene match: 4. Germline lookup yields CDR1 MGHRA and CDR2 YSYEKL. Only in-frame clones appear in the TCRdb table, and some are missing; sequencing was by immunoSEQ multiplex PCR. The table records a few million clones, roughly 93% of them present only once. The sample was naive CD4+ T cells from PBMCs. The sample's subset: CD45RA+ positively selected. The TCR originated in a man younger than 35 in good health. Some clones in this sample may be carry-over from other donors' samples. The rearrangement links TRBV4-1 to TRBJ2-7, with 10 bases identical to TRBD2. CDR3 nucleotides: TGCGCCAGCAGCCAAGGACTAGCGGGCCCATCCTACGAGCAGTACTTC. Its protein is CASSQGLAGPSYEQYF.